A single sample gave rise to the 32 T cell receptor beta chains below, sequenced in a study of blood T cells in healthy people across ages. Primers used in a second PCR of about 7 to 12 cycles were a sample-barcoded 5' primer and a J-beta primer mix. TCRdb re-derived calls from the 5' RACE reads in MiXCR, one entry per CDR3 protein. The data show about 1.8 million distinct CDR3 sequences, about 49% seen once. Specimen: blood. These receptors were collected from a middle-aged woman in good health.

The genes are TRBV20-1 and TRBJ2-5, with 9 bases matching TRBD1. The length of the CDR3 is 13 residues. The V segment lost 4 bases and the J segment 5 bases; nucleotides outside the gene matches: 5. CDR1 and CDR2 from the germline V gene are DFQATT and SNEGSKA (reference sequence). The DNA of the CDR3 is TGCAGTGCTAACAGGGGGCGTGGGGAGACCCAGTACTTC. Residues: CSANRGRGETQYF.

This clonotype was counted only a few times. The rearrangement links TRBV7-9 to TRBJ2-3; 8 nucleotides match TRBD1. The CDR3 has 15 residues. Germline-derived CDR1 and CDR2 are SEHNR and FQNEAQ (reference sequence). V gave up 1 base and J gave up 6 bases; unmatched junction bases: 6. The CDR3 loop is CASSLGTGYFDTQYF. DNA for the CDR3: TGTGCCAGCAGCTTAGGGACAGGGTATTTTGATACGCAGTATTTT. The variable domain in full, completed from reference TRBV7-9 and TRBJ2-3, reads DTGVSQNPRHKITKRGQNVTFRCDPISEHNRLYWYRQTLGQGPEFLTYFQNEAQLEKSRLLSDRFSAERPKGSFSTLEIQRTEQGDSAMYLCASSLGTGYFDTQYFGPGTRLTVL.

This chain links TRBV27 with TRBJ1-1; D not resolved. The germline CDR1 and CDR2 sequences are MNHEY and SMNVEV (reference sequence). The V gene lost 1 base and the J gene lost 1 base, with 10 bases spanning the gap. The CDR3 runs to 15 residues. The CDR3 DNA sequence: TGTGCCAGCAGTTTATTGCCTTCAGAGAACACTGAAGCTTTCTTT. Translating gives CASSLLPSENTEAFF.

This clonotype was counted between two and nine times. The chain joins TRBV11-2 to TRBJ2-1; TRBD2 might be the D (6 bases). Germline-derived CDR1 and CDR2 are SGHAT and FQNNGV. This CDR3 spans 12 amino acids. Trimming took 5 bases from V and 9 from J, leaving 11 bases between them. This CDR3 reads CASSLNSGEQFF. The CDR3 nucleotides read TGTGCCAGCAGCCTGAATAGCGGTGAGCAGTTCTTC. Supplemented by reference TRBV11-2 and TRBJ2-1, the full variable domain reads EAGVAQSPRYKIIEKRQSVAFWCNPISGHATLYWYQQILGQGPKLLIQFQNNGVVDDSQLPKDRFSAERLKGVDSTLKIQPAKLEDSAVYLCASSLNSGEQFFGPGTRLTVL.

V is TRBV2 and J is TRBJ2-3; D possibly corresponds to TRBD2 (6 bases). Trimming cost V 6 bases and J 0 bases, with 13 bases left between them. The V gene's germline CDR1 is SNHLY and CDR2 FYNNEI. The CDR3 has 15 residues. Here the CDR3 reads CASSARLASTDTQYF. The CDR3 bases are TGTGCCAGCAGCGCCAGGCTAGCGAGCACAGATACGCAGTATTTT.

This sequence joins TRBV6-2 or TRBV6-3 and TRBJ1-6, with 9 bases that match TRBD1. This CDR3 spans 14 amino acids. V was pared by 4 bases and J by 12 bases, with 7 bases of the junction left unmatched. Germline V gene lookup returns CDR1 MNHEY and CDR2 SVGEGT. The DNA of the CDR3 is TGTGCCAGCAGTTTCGGACAGGGGACAGGACCCCTCCACTTT. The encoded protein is CASSFGQGTGPLHF.

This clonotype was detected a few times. DNA of the CDR3: TGTGCCAGCAGTTACTCGAAGACCGGCGAGCAGTACTTC. Amino acids: CASSYSKTGEQYF. The chain employs TRBV6-5 and TRBJ2-5; D is uncertain. The closer fit of TRBJ2-7 to the DNA end suggests the J call may be wrong. The CDR3 has 13 residues. Germline V CDR1 and CDR2: MNHEY, SVGAGI.

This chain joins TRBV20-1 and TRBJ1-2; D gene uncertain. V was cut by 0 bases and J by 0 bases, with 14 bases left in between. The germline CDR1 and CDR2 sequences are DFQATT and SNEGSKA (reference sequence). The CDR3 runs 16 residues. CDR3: CSARDEEQLANYGYTF. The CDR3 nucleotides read TGCAGTGCTAGAGATGAAGAACAGTTAGCTAACTATGGCTACACCTTC.

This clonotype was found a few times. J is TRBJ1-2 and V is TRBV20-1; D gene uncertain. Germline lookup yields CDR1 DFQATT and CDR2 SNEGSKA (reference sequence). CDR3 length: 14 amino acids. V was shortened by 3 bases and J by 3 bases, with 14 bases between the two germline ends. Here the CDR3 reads CSASPARVDYGYTF. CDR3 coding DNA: TGCAGTGCTAGCCCTGCGAGGGTGGACTATGGCTACACCTTC.

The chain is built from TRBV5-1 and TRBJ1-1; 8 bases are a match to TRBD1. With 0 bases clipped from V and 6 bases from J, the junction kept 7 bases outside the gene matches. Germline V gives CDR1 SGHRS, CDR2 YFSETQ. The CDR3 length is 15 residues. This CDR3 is CASSLGDRSVAEAFF. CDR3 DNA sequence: TGCGCCAGCAGCTTGGGGGACAGGTCGGTGGCTGAAGCTTTCTTT.

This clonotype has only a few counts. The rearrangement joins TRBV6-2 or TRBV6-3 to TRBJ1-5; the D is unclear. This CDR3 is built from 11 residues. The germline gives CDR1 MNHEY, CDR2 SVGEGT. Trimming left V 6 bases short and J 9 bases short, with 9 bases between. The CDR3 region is CASSDGRPQHF. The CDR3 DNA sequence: TGTGCCAGCAGCGATGGACGGCCCCAGCATTTT.

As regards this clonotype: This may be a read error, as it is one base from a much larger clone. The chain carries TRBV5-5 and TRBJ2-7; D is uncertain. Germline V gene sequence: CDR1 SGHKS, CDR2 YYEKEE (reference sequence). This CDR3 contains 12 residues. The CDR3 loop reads CTSSFPSYEQYF. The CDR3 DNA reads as TGTACCAGCAGCTTCCCCTCCTACGAGCAGTACTTC.

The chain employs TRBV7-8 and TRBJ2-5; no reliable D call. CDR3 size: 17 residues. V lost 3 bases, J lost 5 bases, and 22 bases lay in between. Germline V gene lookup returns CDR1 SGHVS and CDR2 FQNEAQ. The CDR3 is CASSLYSGSSYGETQYF. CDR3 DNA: TGTGCCAGCAGCTTGTATTCCGGGTCCTCTTATGGGGAGACCCAGTACTTC.

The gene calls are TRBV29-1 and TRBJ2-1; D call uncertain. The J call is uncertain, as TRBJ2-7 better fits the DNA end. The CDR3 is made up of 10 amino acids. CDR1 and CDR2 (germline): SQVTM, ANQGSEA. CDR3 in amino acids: CSVEYNEQYF. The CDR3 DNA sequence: TGCAGCGTCGAATACAATGAGCAGTACTTC.

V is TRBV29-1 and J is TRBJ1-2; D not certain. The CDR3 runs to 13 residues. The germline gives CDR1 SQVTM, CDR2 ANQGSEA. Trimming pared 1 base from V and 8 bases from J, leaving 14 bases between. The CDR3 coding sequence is TGCAGCGTTGAAGTCGTACAGCCCTCGGGCTACACCTTC. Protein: CSVEVVQPSGYTF. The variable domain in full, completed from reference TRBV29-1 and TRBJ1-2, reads SAVISQKPSRDICQRGTSLTIQCQVDSQVTMMFWYRQQPGQSLTLIATANQGSEATYESGFVIDKFPISRPNLTFSTLTVSNMSPEDSSIYLCSVEVVQPSGYTFGSGTRLTVV.

The CDR3 DNA is TGTGCCAGCAGTTTGTGGGGGGCAGGCTCAGATACGCAGTATTTT. This translates into CASSLWGAGSDTQYF. This rearrangement joins TRBV12-3 or TRBV12-4 to TRBJ2-3, with D perhaps being TRBD1 or TRBD2 (6 bases each). Trimming pared 3 bases from V and 4 bases from J, leaving 14 bases between. The CDR3 sequence is 15 residues long.

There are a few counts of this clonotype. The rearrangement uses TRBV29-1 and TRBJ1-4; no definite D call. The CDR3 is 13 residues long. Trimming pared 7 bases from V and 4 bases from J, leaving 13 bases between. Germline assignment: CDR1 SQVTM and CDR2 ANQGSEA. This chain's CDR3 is CSAGPDINEKLFF. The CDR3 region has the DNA TGCAGCGCCGGACCAGATATTAATGAAAAACTGTTTTTT.

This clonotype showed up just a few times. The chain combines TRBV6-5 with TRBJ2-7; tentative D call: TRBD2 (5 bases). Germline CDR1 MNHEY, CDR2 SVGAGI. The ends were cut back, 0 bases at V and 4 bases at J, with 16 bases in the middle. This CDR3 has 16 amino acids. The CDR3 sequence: CASSYSTGNLRYEQYF. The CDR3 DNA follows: TGTGCCAGCAGTTACTCGACCGGGAATCTTCGGTACGAGCAGTACTTC.

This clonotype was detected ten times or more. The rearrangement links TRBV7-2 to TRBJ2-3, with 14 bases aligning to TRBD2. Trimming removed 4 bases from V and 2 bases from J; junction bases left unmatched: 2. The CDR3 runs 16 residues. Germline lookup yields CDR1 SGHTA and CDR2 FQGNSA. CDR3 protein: CASSSGLAGVTDTQYF. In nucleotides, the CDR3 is TGTGCCAGCAGCTCGGGACTAGCGGGGGTCACAGATACGCAGTATTTT.

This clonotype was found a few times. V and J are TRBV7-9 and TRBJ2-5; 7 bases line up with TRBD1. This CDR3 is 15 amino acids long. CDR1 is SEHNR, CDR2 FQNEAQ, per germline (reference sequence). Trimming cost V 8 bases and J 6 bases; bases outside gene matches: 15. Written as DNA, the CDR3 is TGTGCCAGCGGGACGAACAGGGACAGTATGAAGACCCAGTACTTC. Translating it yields CASGTNRDSMKTQYF.

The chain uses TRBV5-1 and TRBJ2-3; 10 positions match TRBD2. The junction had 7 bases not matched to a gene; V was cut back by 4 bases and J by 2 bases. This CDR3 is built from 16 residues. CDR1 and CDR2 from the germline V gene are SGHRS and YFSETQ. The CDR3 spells CASSPSTSGYTDTQYF. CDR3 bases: TGCGCCAGCAGCCCGTCGACTAGCGGGTACACAGATACGCAGTATTTT. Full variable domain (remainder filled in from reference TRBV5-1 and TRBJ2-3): KAGVTQTPRYLIKTRGQQVTLSCSPISGHRSVSWYQQTPGQGLQFLFEYFSETQRNKGNFPGRFSGRQFSNSRSEMNVSTLELGDSALYLCASSPSTSGYTDTQYFGPGTRLTVL.

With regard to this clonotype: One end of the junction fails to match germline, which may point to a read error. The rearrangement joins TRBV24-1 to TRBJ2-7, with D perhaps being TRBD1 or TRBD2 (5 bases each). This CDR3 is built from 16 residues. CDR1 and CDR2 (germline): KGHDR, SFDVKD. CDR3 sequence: CATSGLGRNKNNEQYF. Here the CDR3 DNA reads TGTGCCACCAGTGGTTTGGGACGGAATAAAAACAATGAGCAGTACTTC.

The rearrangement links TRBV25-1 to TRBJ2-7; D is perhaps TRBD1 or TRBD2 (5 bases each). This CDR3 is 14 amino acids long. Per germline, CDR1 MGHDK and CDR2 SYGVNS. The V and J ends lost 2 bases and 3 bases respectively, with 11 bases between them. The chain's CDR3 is CASSETGLIYEQYF. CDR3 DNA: TGTGCCAGCAGTGAAACAGGACTGATCTACGAGCAGTACTTC.

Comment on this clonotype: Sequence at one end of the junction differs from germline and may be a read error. CDR3 sequence (DNA): TGTGCCTGCAGTGACTCGAGAACATATTACTCCGATGGCGACAGACTCACAGATACGCAGTATTTT. Residues: CACSDSRTYYSDGDRLTDTQYF. V is TRBV6-4 and J is TRBJ2-3; TRBD1 might be the D (5 bases). This CDR3 spans 22 amino acids. Germline V gene lookup returns CDR1 MRHNA and CDR2 SNTAGT.

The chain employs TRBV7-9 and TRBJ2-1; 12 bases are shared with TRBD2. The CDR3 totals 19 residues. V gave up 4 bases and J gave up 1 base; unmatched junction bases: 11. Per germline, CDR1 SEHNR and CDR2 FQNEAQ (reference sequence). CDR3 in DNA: TGTGCCAGCAGCTCCCAACTAGCGGGGGGCCCAGGATCCTACAATGAGCAGTTCTTC. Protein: CASSSQLAGGPGSYNEQFF.

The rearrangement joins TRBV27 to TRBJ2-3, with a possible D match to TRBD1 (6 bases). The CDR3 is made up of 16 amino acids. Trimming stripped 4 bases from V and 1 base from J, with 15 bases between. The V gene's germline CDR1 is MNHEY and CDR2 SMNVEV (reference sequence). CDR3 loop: CASSSLGAGGTDTQYF. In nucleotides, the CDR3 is TGTGCCAGCAGTTCGTTGGGGGCAGGGGGCACAGATACGCAGTATTTT.

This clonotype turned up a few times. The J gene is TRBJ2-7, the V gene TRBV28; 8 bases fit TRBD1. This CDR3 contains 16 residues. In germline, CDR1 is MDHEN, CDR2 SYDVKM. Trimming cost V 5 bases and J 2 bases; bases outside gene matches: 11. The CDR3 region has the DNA TGTGCCAGCAGTGCAACCGGGACAGGATATCCCTACGAGCAGTACTTC. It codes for CASSATGTGYPYEQYF.

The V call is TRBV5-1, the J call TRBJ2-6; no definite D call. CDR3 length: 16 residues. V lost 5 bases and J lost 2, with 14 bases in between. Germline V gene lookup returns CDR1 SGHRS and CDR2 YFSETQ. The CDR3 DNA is TGCGCCAGCAGGGCCATCAATGAGGCTGGGGCCAACGTCCTGACTTTC. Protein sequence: CASRAINEAGANVLTF.

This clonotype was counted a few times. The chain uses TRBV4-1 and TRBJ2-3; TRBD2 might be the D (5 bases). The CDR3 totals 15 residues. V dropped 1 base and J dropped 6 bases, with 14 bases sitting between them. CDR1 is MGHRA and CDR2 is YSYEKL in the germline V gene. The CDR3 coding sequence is TGCGCCAGCAGCCAAGTGGTACTAGTTTCGGATACGCAGTATTTT. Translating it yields CASSQVVLVSDTQYF.

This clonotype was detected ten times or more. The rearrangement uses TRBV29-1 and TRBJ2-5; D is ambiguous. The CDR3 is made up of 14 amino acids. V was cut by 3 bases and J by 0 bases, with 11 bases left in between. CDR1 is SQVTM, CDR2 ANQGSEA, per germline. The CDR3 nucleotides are TGCAGCGTTGAGTTTAGCAGCCACCAAGAGACCCAGTACTTC. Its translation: CSVEFSSHQETQYF. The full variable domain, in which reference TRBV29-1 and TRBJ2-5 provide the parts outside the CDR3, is SAVISQKPSRDICQRGTSLTIQCQVDSQVTMMFWYRQQPGQSLTLIATANQGSEATYESGFVIDKFPISRPNLTFSTLTVSNMSPEDSSIYLCSVEFSSHQETQYFGPGTRLLVL.

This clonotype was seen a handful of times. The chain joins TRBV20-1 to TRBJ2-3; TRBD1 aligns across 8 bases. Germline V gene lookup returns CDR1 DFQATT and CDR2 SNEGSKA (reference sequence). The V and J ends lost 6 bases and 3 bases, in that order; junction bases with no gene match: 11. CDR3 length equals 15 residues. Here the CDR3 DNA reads TGCAGTGCCGGGACAGGTAAATGGTCGACAGATACGCAGTATTTT. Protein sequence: CSAGTGKWSTDTQYF.

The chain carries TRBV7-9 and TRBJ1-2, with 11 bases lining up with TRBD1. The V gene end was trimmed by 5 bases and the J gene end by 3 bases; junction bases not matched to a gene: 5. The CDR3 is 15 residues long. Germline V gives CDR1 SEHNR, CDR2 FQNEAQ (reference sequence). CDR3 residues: CASSPGDRGDYGYTF. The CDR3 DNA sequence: TGTGCCAGCAGCCCCGGGGACAGGGGGGACTATGGCTACACCTTC.